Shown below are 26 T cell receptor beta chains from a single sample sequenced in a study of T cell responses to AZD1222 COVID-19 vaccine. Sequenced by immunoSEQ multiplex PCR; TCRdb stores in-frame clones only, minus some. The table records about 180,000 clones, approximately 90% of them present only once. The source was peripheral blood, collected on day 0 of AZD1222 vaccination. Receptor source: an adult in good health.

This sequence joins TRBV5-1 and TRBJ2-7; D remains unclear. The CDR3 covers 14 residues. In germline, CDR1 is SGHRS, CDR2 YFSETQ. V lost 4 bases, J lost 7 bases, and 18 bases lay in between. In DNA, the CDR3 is TGCGCCAGCAGCCAGACGACGGGTCCGCAGGAGCAGTACTTC. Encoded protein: CASSQTTGPQEQYF.

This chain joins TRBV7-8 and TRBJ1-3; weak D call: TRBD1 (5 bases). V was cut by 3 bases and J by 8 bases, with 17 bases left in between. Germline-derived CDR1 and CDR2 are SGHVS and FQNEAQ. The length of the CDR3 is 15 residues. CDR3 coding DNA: TGTGCCAGCAGCTTTAGGGGCAGGGTTGGTGACACCATATATTTT. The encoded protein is CASSFRGRVGDTIYF.

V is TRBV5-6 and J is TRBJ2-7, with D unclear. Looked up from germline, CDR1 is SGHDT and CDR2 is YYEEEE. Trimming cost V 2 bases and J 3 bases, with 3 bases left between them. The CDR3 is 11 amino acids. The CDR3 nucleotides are TGTGCCAGCAGCTTACGCTACGAGCAGTACTTC. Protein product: CASSLRYEQYF.

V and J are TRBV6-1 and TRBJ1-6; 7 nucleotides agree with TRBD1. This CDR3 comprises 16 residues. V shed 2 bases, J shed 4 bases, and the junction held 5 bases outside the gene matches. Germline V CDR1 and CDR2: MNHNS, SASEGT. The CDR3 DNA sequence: TGTGCCAGCAGTGAACCGGACAGGAGATATAATTCACCCCTCCACTTT. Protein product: CASSEPDRRYNSPLHF.

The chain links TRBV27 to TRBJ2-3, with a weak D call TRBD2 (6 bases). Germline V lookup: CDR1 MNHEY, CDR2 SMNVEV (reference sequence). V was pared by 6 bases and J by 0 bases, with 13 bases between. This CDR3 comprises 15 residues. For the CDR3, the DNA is TGTGCCAGCAGCAGGACTACCTCTAGCACAGATACGCAGTATTTT. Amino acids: CASSRTTSSTDTQYF.

This CDR3 reads CASSGLEGQPQHF. CDR3 DNA sequence: TGTGCCAGCAGTGGCTTAGAGGGGCAGCCCCAGCATTTT. This chain uses TRBV6-1 with TRBJ1-5, with D tentatively TRBD1 (5 bases). The V end was cut by 4 bases, the J end by 7 bases, with 11 bases between. There are 13 residues in the CDR3. Germline V lookup: CDR1 MNHNS, CDR2 SASEGT.

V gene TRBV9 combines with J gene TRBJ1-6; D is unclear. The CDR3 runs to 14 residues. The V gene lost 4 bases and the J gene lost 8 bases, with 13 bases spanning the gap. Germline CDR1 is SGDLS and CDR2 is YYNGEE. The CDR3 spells CASSIRVIDSPLHF. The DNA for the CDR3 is TGTGCCAGCAGCATTCGGGTGATCGATTCACCCCTCCACTTT. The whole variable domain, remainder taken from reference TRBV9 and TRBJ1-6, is DSGVTQTPKHLITATGQRVTLRCSPRSGDLSVYWYQQSLDQGLQFLIQYYNGEERAKGNILERFSAQQFPDLHSELNLSSLELGDSALYFCASSIRVIDSPLHFGNGTRLTVT.

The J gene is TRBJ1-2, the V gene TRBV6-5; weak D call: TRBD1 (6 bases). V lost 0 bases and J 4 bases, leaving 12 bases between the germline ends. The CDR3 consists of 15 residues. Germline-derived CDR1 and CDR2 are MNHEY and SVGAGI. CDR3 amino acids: CASSYSPGGIYGYTF. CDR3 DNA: TGTGCCAGCAGTTACTCCCCGGGGGGCATCTATGGCTACACCTTC.

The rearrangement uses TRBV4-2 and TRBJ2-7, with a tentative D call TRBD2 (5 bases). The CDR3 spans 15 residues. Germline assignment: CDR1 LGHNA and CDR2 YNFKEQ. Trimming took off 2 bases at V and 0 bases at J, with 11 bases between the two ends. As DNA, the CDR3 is TGTGCCAGCAGCCAACAAACTAGGAACTCCTACGAGCAGTACTTC. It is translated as CASSQQTRNSYEQYF.

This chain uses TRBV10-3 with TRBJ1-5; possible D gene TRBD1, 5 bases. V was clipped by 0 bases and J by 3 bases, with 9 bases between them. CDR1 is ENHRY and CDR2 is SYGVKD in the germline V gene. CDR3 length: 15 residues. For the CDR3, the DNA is TGTGCCATCAGTGAGTCTCAGGGCCCCAATCAGCCCCAGCATTTT. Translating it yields CAISESQGPNQPQHF.

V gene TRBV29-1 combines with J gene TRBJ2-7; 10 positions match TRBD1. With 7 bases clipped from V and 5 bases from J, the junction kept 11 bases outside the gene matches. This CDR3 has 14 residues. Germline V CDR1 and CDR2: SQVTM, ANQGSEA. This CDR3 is CSAMGDRGFNEQYF. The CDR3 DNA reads TGCAGCGCCATGGGGGACAGGGGTTTCAACGAGCAGTACTTC.

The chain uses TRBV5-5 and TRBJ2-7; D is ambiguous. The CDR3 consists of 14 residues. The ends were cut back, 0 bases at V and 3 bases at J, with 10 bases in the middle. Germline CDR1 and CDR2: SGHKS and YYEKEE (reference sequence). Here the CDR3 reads CASSLGGSIYEQYV. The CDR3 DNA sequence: TGTGCCAGCAGCTTGGGGGGAAGTATCTACGAGCAGTACGTC.

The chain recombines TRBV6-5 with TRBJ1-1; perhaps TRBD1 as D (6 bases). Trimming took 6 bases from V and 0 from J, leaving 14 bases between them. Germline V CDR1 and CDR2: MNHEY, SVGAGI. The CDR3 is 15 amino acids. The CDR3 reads CASSTGLRMNTEAFF. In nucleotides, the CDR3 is TGTGCCAGCAGCACAGGGTTGCGCATGAACACTGAAGCTTTCTTT.

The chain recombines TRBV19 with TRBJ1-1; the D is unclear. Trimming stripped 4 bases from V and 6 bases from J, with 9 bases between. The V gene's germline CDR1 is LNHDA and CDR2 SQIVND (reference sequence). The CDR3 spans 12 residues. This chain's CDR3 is CASSTRRSEAFF. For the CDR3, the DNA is TGTGCCAGTAGTACAAGAAGGTCTGAAGCTTTCTTT.

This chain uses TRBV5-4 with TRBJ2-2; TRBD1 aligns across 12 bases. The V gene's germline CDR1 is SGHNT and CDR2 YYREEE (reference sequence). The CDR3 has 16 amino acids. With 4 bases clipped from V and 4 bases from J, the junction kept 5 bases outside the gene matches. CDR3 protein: CASSPGTGGFTGELFF. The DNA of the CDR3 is TGTGCCAGCAGCCCCGGGACAGGGGGCTTCACCGGGGAGCTGTTTTTT.

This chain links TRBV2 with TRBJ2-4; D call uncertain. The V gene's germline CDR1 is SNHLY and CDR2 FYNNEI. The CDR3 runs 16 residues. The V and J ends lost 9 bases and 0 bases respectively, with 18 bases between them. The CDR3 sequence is CASTPQRELAKNIQYF. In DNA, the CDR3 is TGTGCCAGTACTCCCCAGAGAGAACTAGCCAAAAACATTCAGTACTTC.

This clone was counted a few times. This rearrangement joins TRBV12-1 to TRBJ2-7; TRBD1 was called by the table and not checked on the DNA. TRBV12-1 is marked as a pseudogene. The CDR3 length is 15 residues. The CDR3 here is CASSETTGPPYEQYF. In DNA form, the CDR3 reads TGTGCCAGCAGCGAGACGACAGGGCCCCCCTACGAGCAGTACTTC.

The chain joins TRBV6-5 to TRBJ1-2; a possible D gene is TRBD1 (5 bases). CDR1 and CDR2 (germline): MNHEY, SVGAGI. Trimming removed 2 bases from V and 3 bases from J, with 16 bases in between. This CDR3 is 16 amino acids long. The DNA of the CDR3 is TGTGCCAGCAGTTACGGGGCAGGGTGGTCGGACTATGGCTACACCTTC. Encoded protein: CASSYGAGWSDYGYTF.

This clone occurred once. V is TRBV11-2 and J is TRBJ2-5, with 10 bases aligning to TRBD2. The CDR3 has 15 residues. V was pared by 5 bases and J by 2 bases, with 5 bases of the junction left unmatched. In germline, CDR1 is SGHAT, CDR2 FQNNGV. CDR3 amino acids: CASSLLAGHQETQYF. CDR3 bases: TGTGCCAGCAGCCTACTAGCGGGGCATCAAGAGACCCAGTACTTC.

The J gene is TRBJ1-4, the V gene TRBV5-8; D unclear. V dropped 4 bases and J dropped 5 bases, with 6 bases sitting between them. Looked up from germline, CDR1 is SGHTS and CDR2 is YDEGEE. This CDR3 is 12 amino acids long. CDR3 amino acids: CASSLRNEKLFF. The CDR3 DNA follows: TGTGCCAGCAGCCTACGGAATGAAAAACTGTTTTTT.

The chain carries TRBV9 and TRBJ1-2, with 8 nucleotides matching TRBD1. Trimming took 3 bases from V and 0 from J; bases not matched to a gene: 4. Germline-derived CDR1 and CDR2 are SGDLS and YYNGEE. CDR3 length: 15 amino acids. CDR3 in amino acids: CASSAGTGANYGYTF. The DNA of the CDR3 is TGTGCCAGCAGCGCTGGGACAGGAGCTAACTATGGCTACACCTTC.

CDR3 coding DNA: TGTGCCAGCAGCGTAGCGGCGGCTGGGGCCAACGTCCTGACTTTC. Translation gives CASSVAAAGANVLTF. The chain employs TRBV9 and TRBJ2-6; no clear D. V dropped 0 bases and J dropped 2 bases, with 6 bases sitting between them. Germline V lookup: CDR1 SGDLS, CDR2 YYNGEE. This CDR3 contains 15 residues.

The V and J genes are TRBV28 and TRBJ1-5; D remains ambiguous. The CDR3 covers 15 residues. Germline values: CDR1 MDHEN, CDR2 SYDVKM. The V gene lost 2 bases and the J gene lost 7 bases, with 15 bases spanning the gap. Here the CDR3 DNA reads TGTGCCAGCAGTTTACTTTATCTGACGGGACAGCCCCAGCATTTT. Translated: CASSLLYLTGQPQHF.

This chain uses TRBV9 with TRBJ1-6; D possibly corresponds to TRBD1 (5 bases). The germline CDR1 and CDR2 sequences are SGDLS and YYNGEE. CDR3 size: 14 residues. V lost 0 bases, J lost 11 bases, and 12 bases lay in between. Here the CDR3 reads CASSVDGGRPPLHF. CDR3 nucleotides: TGTGCCAGCAGCGTAGATGGGGGAAGACCACCCCTCCACTTT. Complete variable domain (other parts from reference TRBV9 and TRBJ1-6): DSGVTQTPKHLITATGQRVTLRCSPRSGDLSVYWYQQSLDQGLQFLIQYYNGEERAKGNILERFSAQQFPDLHSELNLSSLELGDSALYFCASSVDGGRPPLHFGNGTRLTVT.

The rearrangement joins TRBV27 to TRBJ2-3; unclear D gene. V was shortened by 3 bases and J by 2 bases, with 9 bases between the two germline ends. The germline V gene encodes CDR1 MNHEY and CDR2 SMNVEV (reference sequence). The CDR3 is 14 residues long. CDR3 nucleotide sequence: TGTGCCAGCAGTTTCCGGGTCGACACAGATACGCAGTATTTT. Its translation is CASSFRVDTDTQYF.

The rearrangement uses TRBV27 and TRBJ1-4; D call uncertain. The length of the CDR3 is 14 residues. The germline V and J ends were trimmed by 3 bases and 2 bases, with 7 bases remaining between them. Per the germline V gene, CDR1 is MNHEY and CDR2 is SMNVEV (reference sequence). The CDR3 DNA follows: TGTGCCAGCAGTTTGGTAGGCACTAATGAAAAACTGTTTTTT. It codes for CASSLVGTNEKLFF.